These 22 T cell receptor beta chains originate from one sample sequenced in a study of T cells after yellow fever vaccination. From the 5' RACE reads, TCRdb called clonotypes with MiXCR, one entry per CDR3 protein. The sample shows 550,000 to 750,000 distinct CDR3 sequences, roughly 12% of them seen only once. The specimen was PBMCs, collected on the day of the yellow fever booster vaccination. Every receptor here comes from a man younger than 40 who received the YFV17D yellow fever vaccine.

As concerns this clonotype: A much larger clone differs from this one at a single base, so this may be a read error. V gene TRBV7-2 combines with J gene TRBJ2-7; the D gene is possibly TRBD2 (5 bases). Germline V gene sequence: CDR1 SGHTA, CDR2 FQGNSA. CDR3 length: 14 residues. The V end lost 2 bases, the J end lost 6 bases, and 14 bases lay between the germline ends. This CDR3 reads CASSLSGIGIEQYF. The CDR3 region has the DNA TGTGCCAGCAGCTTATCGGGGATAGGGATCGAGCAGTACTTC.

The gene calls are TRBV19 and TRBJ2-1; tentatively, D is TRBD2 (7 bases). CDR1 is LNHDA, CDR2 SQIVND, per germline (reference sequence). Trimming left V 5 bases short and J 1 base short, with 12 bases between. CDR3 length: 15 amino acids. The CDR3 sequence: CASSSRGGSYNEQFF. In DNA, the CDR3 is TGTGCCAGTAGTTCGAGGGGGGGTTCCTACAATGAGCAGTTCTTC.

The sample holds a few counts of this clonotype. The chain recombines TRBV20-1 with TRBJ2-1; tentative D call: TRBD1 (5 bases). Germline lookup yields CDR1 DFQATT and CDR2 SNEGSKA (reference sequence). V was cut by 6 bases and J by 12 bases, with 18 bases left in between. This CDR3 has 12 amino acids. The CDR3 loop is CSASTLGPGQFF. CDR3 nucleotide sequence: TGCAGTGCCAGTACCCTGGGGCCGGGGCAGTTCTTC.

This chain connects TRBV5-1 to TRBJ2-3; D call uncertain. The V gene lost 4 bases and the J gene lost 6 bases, with 12 bases spanning the gap. CDR3 length equals 13 residues. Germline assignment: CDR1 SGHRS and CDR2 YFSETQ. This chain's CDR3 is CASSLSGYDTQYF. The CDR3 DNA reads TGCGCCAGCAGCCTCTCAGGTTATGATACGCAGTATTTT.

This chain uses TRBV15 with TRBJ1-1, with D perhaps matching TRBD1 (5 bases). Germline V gene data show CDR1 as LNHNV and CDR2 as YYDKDF (reference sequence). There are 15 residues in the CDR3. Between the trimmed V and J ends, which lost 1 base and 4 bases, there was a span of 13 bases. CDR3 residues: CATSRGSGGSTEAFF. The CDR3 coding sequence is TGTGCCACCAGCAGAGGCTCCGGGGGGAGCACTGAAGCTTTCTTT.

This clonotype was counted many times. This chain connects TRBV5-5 to TRBJ2-7; perhaps TRBD1 as D (6 bases). CDR3 length: 13 residues. From germline, CDR1 is SGHKS and CDR2 YYEKEE (reference sequence). The V end was cut by 6 bases, the J end by 1 base, with 11 bases between. For the CDR3, the DNA is TGTGCCAGCAACCCAGGACAGTCCTACGAGCAGTACTTC. Protein: CASNPGQSYEQYF.

V and J are TRBV4-2 and TRBJ2-7; no reliable D call. The germline V gene encodes CDR1 LGHNA and CDR2 YNFKEQ. V was clipped by 1 base and J by 9 bases, with 13 bases between them. The CDR3 length is 13 residues. CDR3 region: CASSQAPLEGQYF. CDR3 bases: TGTGCCAGCAGCCAAGCCCCCCTGGAAGGGCAGTACTTC.

Only a few counts were recorded for this clonotype. The chain uses TRBV9 and TRBJ2-1; D tentatively reads TRBD1 or TRBD2 (5 bases each). Trimming cost V 0 bases and J 7 bases, with 14 bases left between them. The germline V gene has CDR1 SGDLS and CDR2 YYNGEE. CDR3 length equals 15 residues. The CDR3 is CASSVDGGVRNEQFF. The CDR3 DNA sequence: TGTGCCAGCAGCGTAGATGGGGGAGTAAGGAATGAGCAGTTCTTC.

This chain links TRBV14 with TRBJ2-7, with 9 bases aligning to TRBD1. CDR1 is SGHDN and CDR2 is FVKESK in the germline V gene. This CDR3 comprises 13 residues. Trimming removed 3 bases from V and 9 bases from J; junction bases left unmatched: 6. The CDR3 here is CASSQSRDRAQYF. CDR3 coding DNA: TGTGCCAGCAGCCAGTCCCGGGACAGGGCGCAGTACTTC.

This clonotype has more than one count but fewer than ten. V and J are TRBV7-9 and TRBJ2-1; 9 bases map to TRBD1. J lost 3 bases, V lost 5 bases, and 8 bases had no gene match. CDR3 length: 16 residues. Germline-derived CDR1 and CDR2 are SEHNR and FQNEAQ (reference sequence). The CDR3 loop is CASSANRGPHYNEQFF. The CDR3 DNA follows: TGTGCCAGCAGCGCCAACAGGGGGCCCCACTACAATGAGCAGTTCTTC.

V gene TRBV7-2 combines with J gene TRBJ1-2; TRBD1 is a possible D gene (6 bases). CDR3 size: 12 residues. Deletions cut 5 bases from V and 8 bases from J, with 12 bases between. The germline V gene has CDR1 SGHTA and CDR2 FQGNSA. CDR3 coding DNA: TGTGCCAGCAGCCCAGGACAGAGGGGCTACACCTTC. It translates to CASSPGQRGYTF.

There are a few counts of this clonotype. The chain has TRBV5-1 and TRBJ2-1, with D possibly TRBD2 on 6 matching bases. Germline CDR1 and CDR2: SGHRS and YFSETQ. The CDR3 has 15 amino acids. Trimming removed 4 bases at V and 6 bases at J, with 17 bases between. Here the CDR3 DNA reads TGCGCCAGCAGCCTCACTAGCACGACCGGCAATGAGCAGTTCTTC. Protein product: CASSLTSTTGNEQFF.

This clonotype appeared many times. V usage is TRBV10-3 and J usage is TRBJ2-3; D not resolved. The CDR3 loop spans 14 amino acids. Trimming stripped 8 bases from V and 2 bases from J, with 14 bases between. Germline CDR1 is ENHRY and CDR2 is SYGVKD. CDR3 DNA: TGTGCCATCCGTTCCGGAGATTCCACAGATACGCAGTATTTT. Translating gives CAIRSGDSTDTQYF.

There are a few counts of this clonotype. The J gene is TRBJ2-5, the V gene TRBV20-1, with D uncertain. This CDR3 contains 13 residues. Germline V gene lookup returns CDR1 DFQATT and CDR2 SNEGSKA (reference sequence). Trimming took off 1 base at V and 5 bases at J, with 11 bases between the two ends. The CDR3 region has the DNA TGCAGTGCTAGAGTTCGAGTGGGGGAGACCCAGTACTTC. This translates into CSARVRVGETQYF.

The V and J genes are TRBV28 and TRBJ2-7, with 10 bases aligning to TRBD2. There are 18 residues in the CDR3. The germline CDR1 and CDR2 sequences are MDHEN and SYDVKM. V dropped 6 bases and J dropped 2; count of bases not matched to a gene: 16. This CDR3 reads CASSPQSGRALNPYEQYF. The CDR3 DNA sequence: TGTGCCAGCAGCCCTCAGAGCGGGAGGGCCTTGAACCCCTACGAGCAGTACTTC.

The chain joins TRBV20-1 to TRBJ2-1; D possibly corresponds to TRBD1 (8 bases). The CDR3 length is 15 residues. The germline V gene has CDR1 DFQATT and CDR2 SNEGSKA (reference sequence). Deletions cut 4 bases from V and 6 bases from J, with 19 bases between. The CDR3 protein is CSATQGGNRVNEQFF. In nucleotides, the CDR3 is TGCAGTGCTACACAGGGGGGGAATAGGGTCAATGAGCAGTTCTTC.

This clonotype has just a few counts. The rearrangement links TRBV7-9 to TRBJ1-3; 8 bases map to TRBD1. The CDR3 runs 13 residues. Germline loops: CDR1 SEHNR, CDR2 FQNEAQ (reference sequence). Here the CDR3 reads CAGQENSGNTIYF. Written as DNA, the CDR3 is TGTGCGGGACAGGAAAACTCTGGAAACACCATATATTTT.

This clonotype has a handful of counts. Compared with germline, one end of the junction differs, possibly owing to a read error. This chain uses TRBV12-3 or TRBV12-4 with TRBJ1-1; D unresolved. The CDR3 covers 15 residues. Here the CDR3 DNA reads TGTGCCAGCAGCTTAGGAGAAATCATGAACACTGAAGCTTTCTTT. It translates to CASSLGEIMNTEAFF.

V is TRBV4-3 and J is TRBJ2-1; 14 positions match TRBD2. This CDR3 comprises 16 residues. Germline assignment: CDR1 LGHNA and CDR2 YSLEER. V shed 1 base and J 6 bases; nucleotides not matched to a gene: 2. The CDR3 region is CASSQGGLAGVNEQFF. In DNA form, the CDR3 reads TGCGCCAGCAGCCAAGGGGGACTAGCGGGAGTCAATGAGCAGTTCTTC.

The chain links TRBV12-3 or TRBV12-4 to TRBJ1-2, with D possibly matching TRBD1 (5 bases). V lost 7 bases and J 4 bases, leaving 19 bases between the germline ends. CDR3 size: 15 residues. The CDR3 spells CASTPGVGLGYGYTF. The CDR3 DNA reads as TGTGCCAGCACCCCGGGGGTAGGGCTAGGCTATGGCTACACCTTC.

This clonotype was seen more than once but under ten times. This chain joins TRBV7-6 and TRBJ2-7, with D tentatively TRBD1 (6 bases). Trimming took off 4 bases at V and 2 bases at J, with 9 bases between the two ends. The CDR3 is 13 amino acids. The germline CDR1 and CDR2 sequences are SGHVS and FNYEAQ. This CDR3 reads CASSSYRAYEQYF. The DNA for the CDR3 is TGTGCCAGCAGCTCGTACAGGGCCTACGAGCAGTACTTC.

This clonotype was detected a few times. The rearrangement links TRBV4-3 to TRBJ1-5; possible D gene TRBD1, 5 bases. V lost 0 bases to trimming and J lost 6 bases, with 12 bases between them. This CDR3 has 15 residues. CDR1 and CDR2 from the germline V gene are LGHNA and YSLEER. CDR3 in amino acids: CASSQDSRGSQPQHF. The DNA of the CDR3 is TGCGCCAGCAGCCAAGATAGCCGGGGGTCTCAGCCCCAGCATTTT.